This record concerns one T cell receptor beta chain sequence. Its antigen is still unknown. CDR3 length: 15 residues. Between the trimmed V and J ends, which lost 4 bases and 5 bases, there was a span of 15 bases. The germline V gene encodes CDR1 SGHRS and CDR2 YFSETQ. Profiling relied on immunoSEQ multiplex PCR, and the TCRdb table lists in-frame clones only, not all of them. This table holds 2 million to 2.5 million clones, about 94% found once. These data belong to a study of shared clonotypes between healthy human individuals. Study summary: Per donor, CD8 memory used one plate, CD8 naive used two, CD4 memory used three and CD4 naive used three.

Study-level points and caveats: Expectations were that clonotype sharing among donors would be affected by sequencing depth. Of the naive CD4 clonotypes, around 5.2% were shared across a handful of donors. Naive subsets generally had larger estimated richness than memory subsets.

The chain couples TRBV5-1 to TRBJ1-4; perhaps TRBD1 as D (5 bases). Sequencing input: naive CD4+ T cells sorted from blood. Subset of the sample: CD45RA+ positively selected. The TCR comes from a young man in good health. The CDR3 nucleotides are TGCGCCAGCAGCACCGGGACGCCCGGCAATGAAAAACTGTTTTTT. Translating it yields CASSTGTPGNEKLFF.